Listed below are T cell receptor beta chains from one sample, sequenced in a study of technical replicates of blood from a handful of donors. Data came from immunoSEQ multiplex PCR; TCRdb stores just in-frame clones and leaves some out. This sample has 65,000 to 85,000 clones, with around 96% found just once. Sequenced: T cells isolated from PBMCs. The source of these receptors is a human donor in good health. The CDR3 runs from the conserved cysteine through the conserved F or W. A D gene is named only where the DNA matches it firmly. Expanded clones get a size class; other rows say once, few or many, or leave the size out.

J gene,V gene,D gene,clone size,CDR3 DNA,CDR3 protein
TRBJ1-3,TRBV9,-,once,TGTGCCAGCAGCGGCCGGGACTCTGGAAACACCATATATTTT,CASSGRDSGNTIYF
TRBJ2-5,TRBV11-2,TRBD1,-,TGTGCCAGCATCTACCTAGGGACAGCTCTTCGAGAGACCCAGTACTTC,CASIYLGTALRETQYF
TRBJ2-7,TRBV28,TRBD2,-,TGTGCCAGCAGCCCTTTCGGGTGGGAGGGCCTAAACTACGAGCAGTACTTC,CASSPFGWEGLNYEQYF
TRBJ2-3,TRBV30,TRBD2,-,TGTGCCTGGAGTCGGCGGGGGGGCACAGATACGCAGTATTTT,CAWSRRGGTDTQYF
TRBJ1-4,TRBV6-1,-,-,TGTGCCAGCAGTGACTTATGGGGACAAAATAATGAAAAACTGTTTTTT,CASSDLWGQNNEKLFF
TRBJ2-3,TRBV5-1,-,-,TGCGACAGCAGGGGAGGGGAAACGAGCACAGATACGCAGTATTTT,CDSRGGETSTDTQYF
TRBJ2-1,TRBV27,TRBD1,-,TGTGCCAGCAGTTCCTTACCGGGACAGGTGAATGAGCAGTTCTTC,CASSSLPGQVNEQFF
TRBJ2-1,TRBV19,TRBD2,-,TGTGCCAGTACCCATAGCGGGGGCCCCTACAATGAGCAGTTCTTC,CASTHSGGPYNEQFF
TRBJ2-7,TRBV5-1,TRBD1,-,TGCGCCAGCAGCTCATCCGGGACAGGCCCCTACGAGCAGTACTTC,CASSSSGTGPYEQYF
TRBJ2-1,TRBV10-1,TRBD2,-,TGCGCCAGCAGTGATGATAATGCGGGGGGGCCCAGGCAGTTCTTC,CASSDDNAGGPRQFF
TRBJ1-2,TRBV19,TRBD1,-,TGTGCCAGTAAAGTCGGACAGGGGTTTTATATTGGCTACACCTTC,CASKVGQGFYIGYTF
TRBJ2-7,TRBV18,TRBD2,-,TGTGCCAGCTCACCAACTACGGGGGGACCGCCCTACGAGCAGTACTTC,CASSPTTGGPPYEQYF
TRBJ2-2,TRBV14,-,-,TGTGCCAGCAGCCAAAAGGGGGGGTCCAAAAGCTCCGGGGAGCTGTTTTTT,CASSQKGGSKSSGELFF
TRBJ2-2,TRBV5-4,TRBD2,-,TGTGCCAGCAGCTTGGGTCGGGAGGGCCTCTTCGGGGAGCTGTTTTTT,CASSLGREGLFGELFF
TRBJ2-3,TRBV27,TRBD2,-,TGTGCCACCCAGGCTAGCGGGGGCTCAGATACGCAGTATTTT,CATQASGGSDTQYF
TRBJ1-1,TRBV15,TRBD1,-,TGTGCCACCAGCAGAGAAACGGACAGGATAAAAGCTTTCTTT,CATSRETDRIKAFF
TRBJ2-5,TRBV7-2,TRBD2,-,TGTGCCAGCAGCTCCCGCGGGGGGGAGACCCAGTACTTC,CASSSRGGETQYF
TRBJ2-6,TRBV6-5,TRBD1,-,TGTGCCAGCAGTACAGGGGTGTCTGGGGCCAACGTCCTGACTTTC,CASSTGVSGANVLTF
TRBJ2-7,TRBV4-1,TRBD2,-,TGCGCCAGCAGCCAAGGGACTAGTATCTCCTACGAGCAGTACTTC,CASSQGTSISYEQYF
TRBJ2-5,TRBV11-2,TRBD1,-,TGTGCCAGCAGCTCCGGGACAGGGGGAGTGGAGACCCAGTACTTC,CASSSGTGGVETQYF
TRBJ2-3,TRBV30,TRBD1,once,TGTGCCTGGGACAGGGGAGTTCAGGCAGATACGCAGTATTTT,CAWDRGVQADTQYF
TRBJ2-1,TRBV5-1,TRBD2,-,TGCGCCAGCAGCGCGTACCTGTACCACCCCGGGACTAGGGAGACCCTCACCTACAATGAGCAGTTCTTC,CASSAYLYHPGTRETLTYNEQFF
TRBJ1-1,TRBV5-6,-,-,TGTGCCAGCAGCTTCACAGGGATCACTGAAGCTTTCTTT,CASSFTGITEAFF
TRBJ2-7,TRBV6-5,TRBD1,-,TGTGCCAGCTATGGACAGGGACTCTACGAGCAGTACTTC,CASYGQGLYEQYF
TRBJ2-3,TRBV6-1,TRBD2,-,TGTGCCAGCAGTGAATGGCGGGAGAGCACAGATACGCAGTATTTT,CASSEWRESTDTQYF
TRBJ2-5,TRBV6-5,-,-,TGTGCCAGCAAGAGGTCTTTTACGGAGACCCAGTACTTC,CASKRSFTETQYF
TRBJ2-5,TRBV6-6,TRBD2,once,TGTGCCAGCAGTCCCGGGACTAGCGACGAGACCCAGTACTTC,CASSPGTSDETQYF
TRBJ2-5,TRBV9,-,-,TGTGCCAGCAGCGTAGCCGGGGTTGAAGAGACCCAGTACTTC,CASSVAGVEETQYF
TRBJ2-7,TRBV28,TRBD2,-,TGTGCCAGCAGTTTATCGGGACTAGCGGATTACGAGCAGTACTTC,CASSLSGLADYEQYF
TRBJ1-1,TRBV19,-,-,TGTGCCAGTAGTCAGGGGTACACTGAAGCTTTCTTT,CASSQGYTEAFF
TRBJ2-1,TRBV5-1,TRBD1,once,TGCGCCAGCAGCTATGTGGCAACAGGGGGGCATGAGCAGTTCTTC,CASSYVATGGHEQFF
TRBJ1-5,TRBV18,TRBD1,-,TGTGCCAGCTCACCCGACAGGGCGAATCAGCCCCAGCATTTT,CASSPDRANQPQHF
TRBJ1-5,TRBV27,-,-,TGTGCCAGCAGACAAGGGACACGACGCAATCAGCCCCAGCATTTT,CASRQGTRRNQPQHF
TRBJ2-1,TRBV6-4,-,once,TGTGCCAGCAGTGGGGAACAGGGTCATGAGCAGTTCTTC,CASSGEQGHEQFF
TRBJ2-7,TRBV19,TRBD2,-,TGTGCCAGTAGTACGGGACTAGCGGGGGGCTCCCACTCCTACGAGCAGTACTTC,CASSTGLAGGSHSYEQYF
TRBJ2-3,TRBV4-1,-,-,TGCGCCAGCAGCCAAGCCGCGGGCCGCACAGATACGCAGTATTTT,CASSQAAGRTDTQYF
TRBJ1-6,TRBV7-9,-,-,TGTGCCAGCAGCTTAGAGCCACCCCTCCACTTT,CASSLEPPLHF
TRBJ2-5,TRBV7-2,-,-,TGTGCCAGCAGCTTAAAGTACAGGGCAGGGGAGACCCAGTACTTC,CASSLKYRAGETQYF